The T cell receptor beta chain described here comes from a study of T-cell memory formation after mild COVID-19. Study-wide context: Most TCR clusters belonged to a single donor.

TCRdb used MiXCR to reprocess the 5' RACE reads, holding one entry per CDR3 protein. The sample contains some 190,000 distinct CDR3 sequences, 16% of which appear only once. Comment on this clonotype: Its matching antigen is unknown.

CDR3 size: 14 residues. Germline CDR1 reads MGHRA; CDR2 reads YSYEKL. V lost 5 bases to trimming and J lost 2 bases, with 13 bases between them. General study points: Mainly in CM and EM were contracting CD4+ clones; CD8+ were in EMRA. Researchers could not confirm that second-wave clones peaking on day 37 targeted SARS-CoV-2. There was a balanced CD4/CD8 profile in clones contracting day 15 to 85, and later expanders leaned CD4+.

The sequence came from an adult woman who had mild COVID-19 (a few samples of this study predate the infection). Cell type and time point are not known. Sequencing input: PBMCs or a T cell subset sorted from them (not recorded which). This chain links TRBV4-1 with TRBJ2-7; a weak D match, TRBD1 (5 bases). This CDR3 reads CASSRARATYEQYF. The CDR3 DNA is TGCGCCAGCAGCAGGGCCAGGGCGACCTACGAGCAGTACTTC.